A selection of T cell receptor beta chains follows, all from one sample in a study of shared clonotypes between healthy human individuals. Here immunoSEQ multiplex PCR was the method, and the copy in TCRdb shows in-frame clones only, minus some. The sample includes under 1,100,000 clones, 78% of them seen just once. Sequencing was carried out using memory CD4+ T cells from PBMCs. These TCRs come from a man between 18 and 29 years old in good health. Some clones in this sample may be carry-over from other donors' samples. Each CDR3 is given with its conserved first and last residue. D genes are given only for firm matches. The size of a clone is reported for some rows only, either as once, few or many, or as a class for expanded clones.

once | TRBJ2-2 | TRBV10-1 | TRBD2 | TGCGCCAGCAGACTAGGGAGCGGGAGATCCGCGAACACCGGGGAGCTGTTTTTT | CASRLGSGRSANTGELFF
few | TRBJ2-6 | TRBV5-1 | . | TGCGCCAGCAGCTTGAAGTATTCGGTTCCTGGGGCCAACGTCCTGACTTTC | CASSLKYSVPGANVLTF
many | TRBJ1-1 | TRBV9 | . | TGTGCCAGCAGCCAAGGGCCGAACACTGAAGCTTTCTTT | CASSQGPNTEAFF
. | TRBJ2-3 | TRBV28 | TRBD1 | TGTGCCAGCAGTCACGCAGGGACAGGGCTTTCAGATACGCAGTATTTT | CASSHAGTGLSDTQYF
few | TRBJ1-3 | TRBV4-2 | . | TGTGCCAGCAGCCTTTCAACCCGCGTTGGCCCTGGAAACACCATATATTTT | CASSLSTRVGPGNTIYF
. | TRBJ2-7 | TRBV10-1 | TRBD2 | TGCGCCAGCAGTGAGACCCCGGGGGGAATTTACGAGCAGTACTTC | CASSETPGGIYEQYF
. | TRBJ2-5 | TRBV14 | . | TGTGCCAGCAGCCAAGAACTAGCTGCACAAGAGACCCAGTACTTC | CASSQELAAQETQYF
few | TRBJ1-2 | TRBV30 | . | TGTGCCTGGAGTGTAGGCTCAGTTCATGGCTACACCTTC | CAWSVGSVHGYTF
. | TRBJ1-1 | TRBV19 | . | TGTGCCAGTAGTAAGGACAGAGTAGGGCGAAACACTGAAGCTTTCTTT | CASSKDRVGRNTEAFF
. | TRBJ2-1 | TRBV5-1 | TRBD2 | TGCGCCAGCAGCTCGGAGCGGACTAGCGGGAGGGTGGGGTTAAATGAGCAGTTCTTC | CASSSERTSGRVGLNEQFF
. | TRBJ1-1 | TRBV7-2 | TRBD1 | TGTGCCAGCAGCCGCGGACAGGCGTCAGGCACTGAAGCTTTCTTT | CASSRGQASGTEAFF
. | TRBJ2-1 | TRBV5-4 | . | TGTGCCAGCAGCCCACAAGGTGGGATTACCTACAATGAGCAGTTCTTC | CASSPQGGITYNEQFF
. | TRBJ2-1 | TRBV7-3 | TRBD2 | TGTGCCAGCAGCTTAGGGCTAGCGGTAGCCTACAATGAGCAGTTCTTC | CASSLGLAVAYNEQFF
. | TRBJ2-2 | TRBV28 | TRBD2 | TGTGCCAGCAGTCTCGCGGGCGGGAGGGCCCCCACCGGGGAGCTGTTTTTT | CASSLAGGRAPTGELFF
. | TRBJ2-1 | TRBV10-3 | . | TGTGCCATCAGTGAGCAAACAGGTGGTATCGATGAGCAGTTCTTC | CAISEQTGGIDEQFF
. | TRBJ1-2 | TRBV19 | . | TGTGCCATCCGTAACCAGAAGCGCACCAGGGAAGGCTACACCTTC | CAIRNQKRTREGYTF
. | TRBJ2-3 | TRBV9 | TRBD2 | TGTGCCAGCAGCCCCGGGACTAGCGGGACTTCTAGCACAGATACGCAGTATTTT | CASSPGTSGTSSTDTQYF
once | TRBJ2-7 | TRBV29-1 | TRBD2 | TGCAGCGTCGGCGGGAGGGCCTCGTCCTACGAGCAGTACTTC | CSVGGRASSYEQYF
. | TRBJ2-7 | TRBV5-1 | TRBD2 | TGCGCCAGCAGCCGGGACTACTACGAGCAGTACTTC | CASSRDYYEQYF
once | TRBJ2-1 | TRBV28 | . | TGTGCCAGCAGTTTATTGGGACTTGAGCAGTTCTTC | CASSLLGLEQFF
. | TRBJ2-5 | TRBV18 | . | TGTGCCAGCTCACCAGAGGGAGAGACCCAGTACTTC | CASSPEGETQYF
. | TRBJ1-5 | TRBV28 | TRBD1 | TGTGCCAGCAGTTTTTTGAGGGGGCTCTATCAGCCCCAGCATTTT | CASSFLRGLYQPQHF
. | TRBJ2-2 | TRBV7-3 | TRBD2 | TGTGCCAGCAGCTTCCGGACTAGCGGGAACACCGGGGAGCTGTTTTTT | CASSFRTSGNTGELFF
. | TRBJ2-1 | TRBV9 | . | TGTGCCAGCAGCGTAGAGGCTTCCGTGAAAAACAATGAGCAGTTCTTC | CASSVEASVKNNEQFF
. | TRBJ2-3 | TRBV7-3 | . | TGTGCCAGCAGCTTAATTGCGGATACAGATACGCAGTATTTT | CASSLIADTDTQYF
many | TRBJ2-5 | TRBV11-2 | . | TGTGCCAGCAGCCCAATACAGGGACCGGAGACCCAGTACTTC | CASSPIQGPETQYF
. | TRBJ2-7 | TRBV7-2 | . | TGTGCCAGCAGCTTAAGGATCGGGCAGGCGAAGACATACGAGCAGTACTTC | CASSLRIGQAKTYEQYF
once | TRBJ2-7 | TRBV30 | TRBD1 | TGTGCCGGAGAACAGGGGTTTGACGAGCAGTACTTC | CAGEQGFDEQYF
. | TRBJ1-1 | TRBV28 | . | TGTGCCAGTGCGGGGATTGGCACTGAAGCTTTCTTT | CASAGIGTEAFF
few | TRBJ1-5 | TRBV11-2 | TRBD1 | TGTGCCAGCAGCTCCCTCAGGGGGGTTCGCAATCAGCCCCAGCATTTT | CASSSLRGVRNQPQHF
. | TRBJ1-2 | TRBV28 | . | TGTGCCCGCAGTTTTAGTATGAGGGGTGGGGAAAAAAGCTACACCTTC | CARSFSMRGGEKSYTF
. | TRBJ1-1 | TRBV10-3 | . | TGTGCCATCAGTGACGGGAGCCCGAACACTGAAGCTTTCTTT | CAISDGSPNTEAFF
many | TRBJ1-5 | TRBV15 | . | TGTGCCACCAGCAGAGATTTTAAGGGTCGACAGGATAGCAATCAGCCCCAGCATTTT | CATSRDFKGRQDSNQPQHF
. | TRBJ1-5 | TRBV7-8 | TRBD1 | TGTGCCAGCAGCCCGCGACAGGGTAGCTTCCAGCCCCAGCATTTT | CASSPRQGSFQPQHF
. | TRBJ2-3 | TRBV6-4 | . | TGTGCCAGCCGAATTGGGTCCACTAGCACAGATACGCAGTATTTT | CASRIGSTSTDTQYF
. | TRBJ1-6 | TRBV6-1 | TRBD1 | TGTGCCAGCAGATCCGGGACAGGGTATTCACCCCTCCACTTT | CASRSGTGYSPLHF
. | TRBJ1-2 | TRBV28 | TRBD1 | TGTGCTACCAGGGGGGTTGGCTATGGCTACACCTTC | CATRGVGYGYTF
. | TRBJ2-2 | TRBV29-1 | . | TGCAGCGTTGAGAGATCCACCGGGGAGCTGTTTTTT | CSVERSTGELFF
. | TRBJ1-4 | TRBV30 | . | TGTGCCTGGAGTGTAGGCGGGGGAGGCGAAAAACTGTTTTTT | CAWSVGGGGEKLFF
. | TRBJ2-6 | TRBV27 | TRBD2 | TGTGCCAGCAGCCCCCGGCGCCTAGCGGGAGTGTCTGGGGCCAACGTCCTGACTTTC | CASSPRRLAGVSGANVLTF
. | TRBJ2-7 | TRBV5-5 | . | TGTGCCAGACCCGGGAGTGGGAGCTCCTACGAGCAGTACTTC | CARPGSGSSYEQYF
once | TRBJ2-7 | TRBV9 | . | TGTGCCAGCAGCGGCCGGTCGGGACTCTCACGCGAGCAGTACTTC | CASSGRSGLSREQYF
few | TRBJ2-2 | TRBV18 | . | TGTGCCAGCTCCCAATTTCCGGGAATCACCGGGGAGCTGTTTTTT | CASSQFPGITGELFF
. | TRBJ2-7 | TRBV5-1 | TRBD2 | TGCGCCAGCAGCTTGATGTCGGGAGGGGTCTACGAGCAGTACTTC | CASSLMSGGVYEQYF
. | TRBJ2-3 | TRBV7-9 | . | TGTGCCAGCAGCCCCGGATCAGATACGCAGTATTTT | CASSPGSDTQYF
. | TRBJ2-1 | TRBV30 | TRBD2 | TGTGCCTGGACCTTCACTCGGGCGACTAGCGGGAGTAATGAGCAGTTCTTC | CAWTFTRATSGSNEQFF
. | TRBJ2-3 | TRBV5-5 | TRBD2 | TGTGCCAGCAGCCACGGACTAGCGAGCAGCACAGATACGCAGTATTTT | CASSHGLASSTDTQYF
few | TRBJ1-1 | TRBV19 | . | TGTGCCAGTAGGTCCACAGGAAGGGACACTGAAGCTTTCTTT | CASRSTGRDTEAFF
few | TRBJ1-4 | TRBV5-5 | . | TGTGCCAGCAGCTTCAGGTGGGCTAATGAAAAACTGTTTTTT | CASSFRWANEKLFF
many | TRBJ2-5 | TRBV2 | . | TGTGCCAGCAGTGAGATCAAGGGTTGGGAGACCCAGTACTTC | CASSEIKGWETQYF
. | TRBJ1-5 | TRBV7-2 | TRBD1 | TGTGCCAGCAGCCGTAAACAGGGGCAGCCCCAGCATTTT | CASSRKQGQPQHF
. | TRBJ1-2 | TRBV7-8 | . | TGTGCCAGCAGCTTAGCCCCTAGAGGAGGGGGCTACACCTTC | CASSLAPRGGGYTF
. | TRBJ1-5 | TRBV19 | . | TGTGCCAGTAGGGCCCCGGGGGAACCAAGGCCCCAGCATTTT | CASRAPGEPRPQHF
. | TRBJ1-2 | TRBV28 | . | TGTGCCAGCAGTTTGCCCAGGGATCGCTACACCTTC | CASSLPRDRYTF
. | TRBJ2-7 | TRBV5-1 | TRBD2 | TGCGCCAGCGCCTGGGCGGGAGAGGTCTACGAGCAGTACTTC | CASAWAGEVYEQYF
once | TRBJ2-3 | TRBV21-1 | . | TGTGCCAGCAGGAGGAAGCGGGATGAGTTAGATACGCAGTATTTT | CASRRKRDELDTQYF
. | TRBJ2-3 | TRBV20-1 | . | TGCAGTGCTAGGGTAGCAGATACGCAGTATTTT | CSARVADTQYF
. | TRBJ1-1 | TRBV6-5 | . | TGTGCCAGCAGATATCAAGGGGCGGGCACTGAAGCTTTCTTT | CASRYQGAGTEAFF
. | TRBJ2-5 | TRBV28 | . | TGTGCCAGCAGCGATACAGGACAAGAGACCCAGTACTTC | CASSDTGQETQYF